These 24 T cell receptor beta chains were all obtained from the same sample, sequenced in a study of cytomegalovirus exposure and HLA in healthy donors. The PCR employed 60 Vbeta primers together with 13 Jbeta primers. This table comes from immunoSEQ multiplex PCR, and its TCRdb copy is limited to in-frame clones, with some not included. Among about 110,000 clones listed, 76% were seen once. Input material: PBMCs. Receptors originate from a woman aged 45-59 years in good health and CMV-seropositive.

The V call is TRBV7-6, the J call TRBJ2-7, with D hard to call. The germline V gene has CDR1 SGHVS and CDR2 FNYEAQ. The CDR3 extends over 15 amino acids. Trimming pared 2 bases from V and 0 bases from J, leaving 11 bases between. The CDR3 sequence is CASSLSTESSYEQYF. As DNA, the CDR3 is TGTGCCAGCAGCTTAAGTACAGAGAGCTCCTACGAGCAGTACTTC.

Note on this clone: The junction differs from germline at one of its ends, possibly a read error. The V call is TRBV13, the J call TRBJ2-7; TRBD2 matches 8 bases. CDR3 size: 16 residues. CDR1 is PRHDT, CDR2 FYEKMQ, per germline (reference sequence). CDR3 region: CASSVGRRGALYEQYF. The CDR3 bases are TGTGCCAGCAGCGTAGGTAGGCGGGGGGCCCTCTACGAGCAGTACTTC.

J is TRBJ2-7 and V is TRBV7-2; tentatively, D is TRBD1 (6 bases). From germline, CDR1 is SGHTA and CDR2 FQGNSA. CDR3 size: 15 residues. Between the trimmed V and J ends, which lost 1 base and 3 bases, there was a span of 13 bases. This CDR3 is CASSLEAGAVYEQYF. The CDR3 DNA sequence: TGTGCCAGCAGCTTAGAGGCAGGGGCTGTCTACGAGCAGTACTTC.

This chain joins TRBV2 and TRBJ1-2; D uncertain. The CDR3 is 12 amino acids. V was trimmed by 7 bases and J by 4 bases, leaving 10 bases between them. CDR1 is SNHLY, CDR2 FYNNEI, per germline. The CDR3 coding sequence is TGTGCCAGCAAAAGCGGGGTCTATGGCTACACCTTC. This encodes CASKSGVYGYTF.

This rearrangement joins TRBV4-1 to TRBJ2-2, with 7 bases aligning to TRBD2. The CDR3 length is 16 residues. With 5 bases clipped from V and 1 base from J, the junction kept 7 bases outside the gene matches. Germline V lookup: CDR1 MGHRA, CDR2 YSYEKL. The DNA for the CDR3 is TGCGCCAGCAGCTACAGAGCGGGACTGAACACCGGGGAGCTGTTTTTT. Protein product: CASSYRAGLNTGELFF.

The chain joins TRBV27 to TRBJ1-2; 8 bases line up with TRBD1. The germline CDR1 and CDR2 sequences are MNHEY and SMNVEV (reference sequence). The V and J ends lost 5 bases and 8 bases, in that order; junction bases with no gene match: 10. The CDR3 is made up of 14 amino acids. The CDR3 nucleotides read TGTGCCAGCAGTCCGAGGGACAGGCGACAGGGCTACACCTTC. It encodes CASSPRDRRQGYTF.

The J gene is TRBJ1-6, the V gene TRBV5-5; 7 bases map to TRBD1. Losses at the gene ends were 3 bases for V and 10 bases for J; bases not matched to a gene: 10. The germline CDR1 and CDR2 sequences are SGHKS and YYEKEE (reference sequence). This CDR3 comprises 15 residues. Here the CDR3 DNA reads TGTGCCAGCAGCTCACTGACAGGGCAGGGATCACCCCTCCACTTT. Amino acids: CASSSLTGQGSPLHF.

This rearrangement joins TRBV5-8 to TRBJ2-1; a weak D match, TRBD2 (6 bases). Trimming took 1 base from V and 10 from J, leaving 18 bases between them. CDR1 and CDR2 from the germline V gene are SGHTS and YDEGEE. The CDR3 length is 15 residues. This CDR3 is CASSLRAGALLEQFF. In nucleotides, the CDR3 is TGTGCCAGCAGCTTGAGAGCGGGCGCTTTACTAGAGCAGTTCTTC.

The CDR3 sequence is CATSRFGTSGPTDTQYF. The DNA of the CDR3 is TGTGCCACCAGCAGGTTCGGGACTAGCGGCCCCACAGATACGCAGTATTTT. This chain connects TRBV15 to TRBJ2-3, with TRBD2 identical over 11 bases. Trimming cost V 3 bases and J 2 bases; bases outside gene matches: 7. Per germline, CDR1 LNHNV and CDR2 YYDKDF (reference sequence). This CDR3 contains 17 residues.

This sequence joins TRBV5-8 and TRBJ2-1; 9 bases are shared with TRBD2. This CDR3 is 15 amino acids long. Germline V CDR1 and CDR2: SGHTS, YDEGEE. V was pared by 5 bases and J by 2 bases, with 5 bases of the junction left unmatched. In nucleotides, the CDR3 is TGTGCCAGCAGTCTAGCGGGGATTACCTACAATGAGCAGTTCTTC. Translating gives CASSLAGITYNEQFF.

The V and J genes are TRBV19 and TRBJ2-2; 14 bases match TRBD2. With V trimmed by 3 bases and J by 6 bases, 9 bases remained unmatched. Germline CDR1 LNHDA, CDR2 SQIVND (reference sequence). This CDR3 spans 18 amino acids. CDR3 bases: TGTGCCAGTAGTATGCCTGGGACTAGCGGGGGAAAATCCGGGGAGCTGTTTTTT. Translating gives CASSMPGTSGGKSGELFF.

The chain couples TRBV29-1 to TRBJ2-1; D gene uncertain. The germline CDR1 and CDR2 sequences are SQVTM and ANQGSEA. Between the trimmed V and J ends, which lost 1 base and 3 bases, there was a span of 4 bases. The CDR3 is 12 amino acids. The CDR3 region is CSVEVSYNEQFF. For the CDR3, the DNA is TGCAGCGTTGAAGTCAGCTACAATGAGCAGTTCTTC.

J is TRBJ1-2 and V is TRBV19; D may be TRBD1 (5 bases). The CDR3 contains 13 residues. The ends were cut back, 6 bases at V and 0 bases at J, with 8 bases in the middle. In germline, CDR1 is LNHDA, CDR2 SQIVND (reference sequence). This chain's CDR3 is CASSLDTNYGYTF. CDR3 bases: TGTGCCAGTAGCCTGGACACTAACTATGGCTACACCTTC.

The chain uses TRBV27 and TRBJ1-1; tentative D call: TRBD1 (5 bases). V shed 2 bases and J shed 9 bases, with 16 bases lying between them. Looked up from germline, CDR1 is MNHEY and CDR2 is SMNVEV (reference sequence). This CDR3 spans 14 amino acids. The CDR3 protein is CASSLIQGSKKAFF. The CDR3 DNA reads TGTGCCAGCAGTTTAATTCAGGGAAGCAAGAAAGCTTTCTTT.

This clone was detected only a few times. The V gene is TRBV7-2, the J gene TRBJ2-7; TRBD2 matches at 10 bases. V trimming: 4 bases; J trimming: 5 bases; junction bases outside the gene matches: 2. The CDR3 is 13 residues long. CDR1 is SGHTA and CDR2 is FQGNSA in the germline V gene. The CDR3 here is CASSSGTSDEQYF. The CDR3, as DNA: TGTGCCAGCAGCTCTGGGACTAGCGACGAGCAGTACTTC.

This chain uses TRBV18 with TRBJ1-4; TRBD1 agrees at 10 bases. Germline CDR1 reads KGHSH; CDR2 reads LQKENI. The CDR3 covers 18 residues. Germline trimming cut 5 bases from V and 0 bases from J; bases unmatched to any gene: 9. The CDR3 DNA reads as TGTGCCAGCTCAGCCGGACAGGGGGTGATTGCAACTAATGAAAAACTGTTTTTT. This gives the protein CASSAGQGVIATNEKLFF.

The V gene is TRBV4-3, the J gene TRBJ1-2; possibly TRBD1 for D (5 bases). V lost 0 bases and J 4 bases, leaving 12 bases between the germline ends. Germline V CDR1 and CDR2: LGHNA, YSLEER. The CDR3 extends over 15 amino acids. CDR3 sequence: CASSQDIGDSYGYTF. CDR3 DNA sequence: TGCGCCAGCAGCCAAGATATAGGGGATAGCTATGGCTACACCTTC.

V and J are TRBV5-1 and TRBJ2-7; no reliable D call. The CDR3 consists of 12 residues. V lost 0 bases and J 4 bases, leaving 5 bases between the germline ends. The germline V gene encodes CDR1 SGHRS and CDR2 YFSETQ. The DNA for the CDR3 is TGCGCCAGCAGCTTGGGAGGTTACGAGCAGTACTTC. Residues: CASSLGGYEQYF.

This chain uses TRBV7-2 with TRBJ2-2, with D possibly TRBD2 on 5 matching bases. The germline V gene has CDR1 SGHTA and CDR2 FQGNSA. Trimming took 5 bases from V and 3 from J, leaving 13 bases between them. The CDR3 extends over 15 amino acids. CDR3 DNA: TGTGCCAGCAGCCTAGGAGGATCCTACACCGGGGAGCTGTTTTTT. It yields the protein CASSLGGSYTGELFF.

This chain links TRBV11-2 with TRBJ2-2, with 8 bases matching TRBD2. The V gene end was trimmed by 3 bases and the J gene end by 5 bases; junction bases not matched to a gene: 5. Germline loops: CDR1 SGHAT, CDR2 FQNNGV. The CDR3 is 15 amino acids. CDR3 in amino acids: CASSFSGSQTGELFF. The CDR3 DNA sequence: TGTGCCAGCAGCTTCAGCGGGAGTCAAACCGGGGAGCTGTTTTTT.

The gene calls are TRBV21-1 and TRBJ1-2; the D call TRBD1 from the table was never checked on the DNA. TRBV21-1 is noted as a pseudogene. There are 14 residues in the CDR3. The CDR3 region has the DNA TGTGCCAGCAGCGCGACAGGGGGGACTACCGGCTACACCTTC. It specifies CASSATGGTTGYTF.

The chain is built from TRBV7-9 and TRBJ1-2; 10 nucleotides agree with TRBD1. Unmatched junction bases numbered 2, after V lost 1 base and J lost 9 bases. In germline, CDR1 is SEHNR, CDR2 FQNEAQ (reference sequence). The CDR3 is 13 amino acids. The CDR3 loop reads CASSLGTGGSYTF. The CDR3 DNA follows: TGTGCCAGCAGCTTAGGGACAGGGGGAAGCTACACCTTC. The full variable domain, its missing parts supplied by reference TRBV7-9 and TRBJ1-2, is DTGVSQNPRHKITKRGQNVTFRCDPISEHNRLYWYRQTLGQGPEFLTYFQNEAQLEKSRLLSDRFSAERPKGSFSTLEIQRTEQGDSAMYLCASSLGTGGSYTFGSGTRLTVV.

The chain links TRBV5-6 to TRBJ2-3; 12 bases fit TRBD2. This CDR3 contains 15 residues. Germline assignment: CDR1 SGHDT and CDR2 YYEEEE. Losses at the gene ends were 2 bases for V and 9 bases for J; bases not matched to a gene: 7. The CDR3 is CASSFLAGGRGTQYF. Written as DNA, the CDR3 is TGTGCCAGCAGCTTCCTAGCGGGGGGGCGCGGGACGCAGTATTTT.

The chain joins TRBV10-3 to TRBJ2-3; 9 positions match TRBD2. Germline values: CDR1 ENHRY, CDR2 SYGVKD. V shed 5 bases and J 6 bases; nucleotides not matched to a gene: 15. CDR3 length: 17 amino acids. CDR3 region: CAISPSRLAGLNDTQYF. CDR3 sequence (DNA): TGTGCCATCAGTCCCTCCAGGCTAGCGGGGTTGAACGATACGCAGTATTTT.